The T cell receptor beta chain under discussion was sequenced for a study of beta chain features in type 1 diabetes. All of the isolated RNA was reverse transcribed, so expressed TCRB transcripts were sequenced. Measured with immunoSEQ multiplex PCR; TCRdb has only the in-frame clones, and not every one. The sample has some 180,000 clones, roughly an eighth seen once; the top ten hold 0.62%. Researchers reported sorting CD4+ naive, central memory, regulatory and stem cell-like memory cells via CD45RO/CCR7/CD25/CD127/CD95/CD27. The V gene's germline CDR1 is GTSNPN and CDR2 SVGIG (reference sequence). The CDR3 spans 13 residues. V was shortened by 1 base and J by 5 bases, with 11 bases between the two germline ends. Study-wide results and limits: Using cDNA template may skew counts toward highly expressing activated cells. TCRB CDR3 length was moderately but significantly reduced in all four CD4+ subsets of Type 1 diabetes patients.

As concerns this clone: The antigen is not known.

Sequencing used central memory CD4+ T cells from blood. The receptor's source is a woman aged 18 to 35 in good health. V is TRBV30 and J is TRBJ1-2, with a tentative D call TRBD1 (6 bases). The CDR3 spells CAWSGKQGYGYTF. The CDR3 nucleotides read TGTGCCTGGAGTGGAAAACAGGGATATGGCTACACCTTC.